The rows below give T cell receptor beta chains drawn from one sample of a study of neoadjuvant anti-PD-1 for oral cavity cancer. Some clones are missing from TCRdb's copy, which holds only in-frame ones; the method was immunoSEQ multiplex PCR. The table has some 15,000 clones, approximately 65% seen once. The sample consisted of PBMCs, taken before nivolumab (anti-PD-1) treatment. All receptors come from a person aged 35-80 years with oral cavity squamous cell carcinoma. The CDR3 runs from the conserved cysteine through the conserved F or W. Each record gives: CDR3 DNA, CDR3 protein, clone size, D gene, V gene, J gene. A D gene is named only where the DNA matches it firmly. Only part of the rows carry a size: once, few, many, or a class if the clone is expanded.

cdr3_nt: TGTGCCAGCAGTTCGTACAGATATGGCTACACCTTC; cdr3_aa: CASSSYRYGYTF; clone_size: -; d_call: -; v_call: TRBV28; j_call: TRBJ1-2
cdr3_nt: TGTGCCAGCAGCGTAGGAGGAGAGACTGAAGCTTTCTTT; cdr3_aa: CASSVGGETEAFF; clone_size: few; d_call: -; v_call: TRBV9; j_call: TRBJ1-1
cdr3_nt: TGTGCCAGCAGCCTAGCGTTAACAGATACGCAGTATTTT; cdr3_aa: CASSLALTDTQYF; clone_size: -; d_call: -; v_call: TRBV14; j_call: TRBJ2-3
cdr3_nt: TGCGCCAGCAGCTTGGCCGGGACAGGAGCTCCGGAGACCCAGTACTTC; cdr3_aa: CASSLAGTGAPETQYF; clone_size: -; d_call: TRBD1; v_call: TRBV5-1; j_call: TRBJ2-5
cdr3_nt: TGCGCCAGCAGCCCGGGACAGCCCTACGAGCAGTACTTC; cdr3_aa: CASSPGQPYEQYF; clone_size: -; d_call: TRBD1; v_call: TRBV4-1; j_call: TRBJ2-7
cdr3_nt: TGTGCCAGTAGTAGGGACAGCAACTATGGCTACACCTTC; cdr3_aa: CASSRDSNYGYTF; clone_size: once; d_call: TRBD1; v_call: TRBV19; j_call: TRBJ1-2
cdr3_nt: TGTGCCAGCAGCCCGATCAGAAGAGGCGGAGCTTTCTTT; cdr3_aa: CASSPIRRGGAFF; clone_size: -; d_call: -; v_call: TRBV11-2; j_call: TRBJ1-1
cdr3_nt: TGTGCCAGCAGTTATGGGACTTCATCCTACAATGAGCAGTTCTTC; cdr3_aa: CASSYGTSSYNEQFF; clone_size: -; d_call: -; v_call: TRBV6-5; j_call: TRBJ2-1
cdr3_nt: TGCGCCAGCAGCCCCCCGTCACAGGTCTATGGCTACACCTTC; cdr3_aa: CASSPPSQVYGYTF; clone_size: few; d_call: -; v_call: TRBV5-1; j_call: TRBJ1-2
cdr3_nt: TGTGCCTGGAGTAGAGGGCCCACTGCTAATGAAAAACTGTTTTTT; cdr3_aa: CAWSRGPTANEKLFF; clone_size: once; d_call: -; v_call: TRBV30; j_call: TRBJ1-4
cdr3_nt: TGTGCCTCCCTAGGACAGGGCTCCCACGAGCAGTACTTC; cdr3_aa: CASLGQGSHEQYF; clone_size: -; d_call: TRBD1; v_call: TRBV10-3; j_call: TRBJ2-7
cdr3_nt: TGTGCCAGCAGCTTGGCCGGGACCGCGAGCTACGAGCAGTACTTC; cdr3_aa: CASSLAGTASYEQYF; clone_size: few; d_call: -; v_call: TRBV5-6; j_call: TRBJ2-7
cdr3_nt: TGTGCCAGCAGCTTTGAGGGTGGCGGTACGCAGTATTTT; cdr3_aa: CASSFEGGGTQYF; clone_size: -; d_call: -; v_call: TRBV5-4; j_call: TRBJ2-3
cdr3_nt: TGCGCCAGCAGCTTGGGGCCCAACGAGCAGTACTTC; cdr3_aa: CASSLGPNEQYF; clone_size: -; d_call: -; v_call: TRBV5-1; j_call: TRBJ2-7
cdr3_nt: TGCGCCAGCAGTGAAGGACAGGGGTCTTCCTATGAAAAACTGTTTTTT; cdr3_aa: CASSEGQGSSYEKLFF; clone_size: -; d_call: TRBD1; v_call: TRBV10-2; j_call: TRBJ1-4
cdr3_nt: TGTGCCACCAGCTCGCGGACAGGGGGGTCCTACGAGCAGTACTTC; cdr3_aa: CATSSRTGGSYEQYF; clone_size: -; d_call: TRBD1; v_call: TRBV15; j_call: TRBJ2-7
cdr3_nt: TGTGCCAGTAGTGCCCGGACTAGCGGGAACCTCTTAGCTGGCGAGCAGTACTTC; cdr3_aa: CASSARTSGNLLAGEQYF; clone_size: -; d_call: TRBD2; v_call: TRBV19; j_call: TRBJ2-7
cdr3_nt: TGTGCCAGCAGCGAGACGACGGGGGCGGCTTTCTTT; cdr3_aa: CASSETTGAAFF; clone_size: -; d_call: -; v_call: TRBV2; j_call: TRBJ1-1
cdr3_nt: TGCGCCAGCAGCCTAACACAGGGTCTGGCGAATGAGCAGTTCTTC; cdr3_aa: CASSLTQGLANEQFF; clone_size: -; d_call: -; v_call: TRBV5-1; j_call: TRBJ2-1
cdr3_nt: TGTGCCAGCAGTCCCTGGGGACAGGGGGCCGGTGAGCAGTTCTTC; cdr3_aa: CASSPWGQGAGEQFF; clone_size: -; d_call: TRBD1; v_call: TRBV27; j_call: TRBJ2-1
cdr3_nt: TGTGCCAGTAATCGCGGGACGGGAACCTACGAGCAGTACTTC; cdr3_aa: CASNRGTGTYEQYF; clone_size: -; d_call: -; v_call: TRBV19; j_call: TRBJ2-7
cdr3_nt: TGTGCTAGCAGCCCCACCGGCGGGGGAAACAATGAGCAGTTCTTC; cdr3_aa: CASSPTGGGNNEQFF; clone_size: -; d_call: TRBD2; v_call: TRBV7-7; j_call: TRBJ2-1
cdr3_nt: TGTGCCACTCAGGGACAGGGGGCATCCTATGGCTACACCTTC; cdr3_aa: CATQGQGASYGYTF; clone_size: -; d_call: TRBD1; v_call: TRBV2; j_call: TRBJ1-2
cdr3_nt: TGTGCCAGCAGCCAAGTCACGGGACTAGCGGGAGGGGGGGATACGCAGTATTTT; cdr3_aa: CASSQVTGLAGGGDTQYF; clone_size: -; d_call: TRBD2; v_call: TRBV4-2; j_call: TRBJ2-3
cdr3_nt: TGCGCCAGCAGCTTGGGGGGCGCGGCGAACACCGGGGAGCTGTTTTTT; cdr3_aa: CASSLGGAANTGELFF; clone_size: -; d_call: -; v_call: TRBV5-1; j_call: TRBJ2-2
cdr3_nt: TGTGCCTGGGATAAGGGGTATGGGGTTGGTGCTGAAGCTTTCTTT; cdr3_aa: CAWDKGYGVGAEAFF; clone_size: -; d_call: -; v_call: TRBV30; j_call: TRBJ1-1
cdr3_nt: TGTGCCAGCAGCTTGAGAGGGGATACGCAGTATTTT; cdr3_aa: CASSLRGDTQYF; clone_size: -; d_call: -; v_call: TRBV5-8; j_call: TRBJ2-3
cdr3_nt: TGCGCCAGCAGCCGCGGGACTAGCGGGACCACCGGGGAGCTGTTTTTT; cdr3_aa: CASSRGTSGTTGELFF; clone_size: -; d_call: TRBD2; v_call: TRBV5-1; j_call: TRBJ2-2
cdr3_nt: TGTGCCAGCGGGATGGGGAACACTGAAGCTTTCTTT; cdr3_aa: CASGMGNTEAFF; clone_size: -; d_call: -; v_call: TRBV28; j_call: TRBJ1-1
cdr3_nt: TGTGCCAGCAGCTTAAGTAGCGGGAGGTACGAGCAGTACTTC; cdr3_aa: CASSLSSGRYEQYF; clone_size: few; d_call: TRBD2; v_call: TRBV11-2; j_call: TRBJ2-7
cdr3_nt: TGTGCCAGCAGCCAGGGGAACACTGAAGCTTTCTTT; cdr3_aa: CASSQGNTEAFF; clone_size: -; d_call: -; v_call: TRBV11-3; j_call: TRBJ1-1
cdr3_nt: TGTGCCAGCAGTTTACTCAAACTCGGAGCCGAAGCTTTCTTT; cdr3_aa: CASSLLKLGAEAFF; clone_size: few; d_call: -; v_call: TRBV28; j_call: TRBJ1-1
cdr3_nt: TGTGCCAGCAGTTTAAAGGCAAAGTTTATGGGCTACACCTTC; cdr3_aa: CASSLKAKFMGYTF; clone_size: -; d_call: -; v_call: TRBV27; j_call: TRBJ1-2
cdr3_nt: TGTGCCAGCAGTTACTCCCCGACAGGCTCCTACGAGCAGTACTTC; cdr3_aa: CASSYSPTGSYEQYF; clone_size: few; d_call: -; v_call: TRBV6-6; j_call: TRBJ2-7
cdr3_nt: TGCGCCAGCAGCTTGGAGCTAGCGTACACCGGGGAGCTGTTTTTT; cdr3_aa: CASSLELAYTGELFF; clone_size: -; d_call: -; v_call: TRBV5-1; j_call: TRBJ2-2
cdr3_nt: TGCGCCAGCAGCTTGGAAGGGGGACAGGGGGCTGGTGGCTACACCTTC; cdr3_aa: CASSLEGGQGAGGYTF; clone_size: -; d_call: TRBD1; v_call: TRBV5-1; j_call: TRBJ1-2
cdr3_nt: TGTGCCAGCAGCTTGGGGACAGGGCCCACCTACGAGCAGTACTTC; cdr3_aa: CASSLGTGPTYEQYF; clone_size: once; d_call: TRBD1; v_call: TRBV5-4; j_call: TRBJ2-7
cdr3_nt: TGTGCCATCAGTTCCGGACTAGCGGGGGGTGGGGACGAGCAGTACTTC; cdr3_aa: CAISSGLAGGGDEQYF; clone_size: -; d_call: TRBD2; v_call: TRBV10-3; j_call: TRBJ2-7
cdr3_nt: TGTGCCAGCAGCCCCGGGACGGGAAACTACGAGCAGTACTTC; cdr3_aa: CASSPGTGNYEQYF; clone_size: -; d_call: -; v_call: TRBV5-6; j_call: TRBJ2-7
cdr3_nt: TGTGCCAGCAGCCTTATGCCGGGACAGGGGGCCTGGCCCCAGCATTTT; cdr3_aa: CASSLMPGQGAWPQHF; clone_size: -; d_call: TRBD1; v_call: TRBV5-5; j_call: TRBJ1-5